The TCR beta chain described here comes from a study of control samples from healthy donors and cancer patients. Sequencing was performed with immunoSEQ multiplex PCR; in TCRdb, only in-frame clones are kept and a portion is missing. This table has approximately 120,000 clones, 90% appearing once. This clone was detected once. Specimen: blood. The clonotype was recovered from a human donor in good health. The donor label of this sample is uncertain.

CDR3 residues: CASGNYNSPLHF. CDR3 coding DNA: TGTGCCAGCGGTAACTATAATTCACCCCTCCACTTT. The V gene is TRBV6-6, the J gene TRBJ1-6; D ambiguous. The V and J ends lost 8 bases and 3 bases respectively, with 5 bases between them. CDR1 MNHNY and CDR2 SVGAGI come from the germline V gene (reference sequence). The CDR3 is 12 residues long.